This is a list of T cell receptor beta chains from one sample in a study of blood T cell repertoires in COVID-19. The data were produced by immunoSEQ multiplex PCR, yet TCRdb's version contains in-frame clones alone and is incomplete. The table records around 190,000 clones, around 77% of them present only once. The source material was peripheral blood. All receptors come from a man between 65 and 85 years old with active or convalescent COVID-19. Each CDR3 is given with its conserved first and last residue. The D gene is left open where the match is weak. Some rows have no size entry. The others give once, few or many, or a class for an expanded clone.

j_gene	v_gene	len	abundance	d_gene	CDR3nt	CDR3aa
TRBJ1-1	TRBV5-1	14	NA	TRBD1	TGCGCCAGCAGCATGGGACAGGGGAACACTGAAGCTTTCTTT	CASSMGQGNTEAFF
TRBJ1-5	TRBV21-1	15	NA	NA	TGTGCCAGCAGCAAAGAAGAGGCGGATGGTGGGCCCCAGCATTTT	CASSKEEADGGPQHF
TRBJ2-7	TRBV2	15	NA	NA	TGTGCCAGCAGTGATCGGCGGGTGGGTGTCTACGAGCAGTACTTC	CASSDRRVGVYEQYF
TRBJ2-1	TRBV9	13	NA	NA	TGTGCCAGCAGCGTAGAGGGTAGAGGGGAGCAGTTCTTC	CASSVEGRGEQFF
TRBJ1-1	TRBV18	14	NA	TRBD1	TGTGCCAGCTCGCAGACAGGGTTGGGCACTGAAGCTTTCTTT	CASSQTGLGTEAFF
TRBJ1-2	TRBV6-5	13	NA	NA	TGTGCCAGCAATATCGCAGCTAACTATGGCTACACCTTC	CASNIAANYGYTF
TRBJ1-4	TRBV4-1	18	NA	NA	TGCGCCAGCAGCCAAGCCCCCGTACAGATTGCAACTAATGAAAAACTGTTTTTT	CASSQAPVQIATNEKLFF
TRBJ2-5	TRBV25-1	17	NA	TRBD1	TGTGCCAGCAGTGATCTCCGCAGGGGGCTATCGGAAGAGACCCAGTACTTC	CASSDLRRGLSEETQYF
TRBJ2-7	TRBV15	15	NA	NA	TGTGCCACCAGCAGAGATGGGCAGGGTAACTACGAGCAGTACTTC	CATSRDGQGNYEQYF
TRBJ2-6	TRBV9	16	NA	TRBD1	TGTGCCAGCAGCGCGACAGGGCAGAGTGGGGCCAACGTCCTGACTTTC	CASSATGQSGANVLTF
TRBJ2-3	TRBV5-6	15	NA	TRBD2	TGTGCCAGCAGCTTGAGCGGGGGGGGCACAGATACGCAGTATTTT	CASSLSGGGTDTQYF
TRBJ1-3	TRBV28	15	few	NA	TGTGCCAGCAGTTCGTGGGCGAGCTCTGGAAACACCATATATTTT	CASSSWASSGNTIYF
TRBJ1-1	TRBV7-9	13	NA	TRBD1	TGTGCCAGCAGCATCCAACAGGGGGCGGAAGCTTTCTTT	CASSIQQGAEAFF
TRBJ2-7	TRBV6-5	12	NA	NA	TGTGCCAGCACACAACAGGGCTACGAGCAGTACTTC	CASTQQGYEQYF
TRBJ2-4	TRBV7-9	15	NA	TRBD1	TGTGCCAGCAGCTTGGACACAGGGGCCATGGACATTCAGTACTTC	CASSLDTGAMDIQYF
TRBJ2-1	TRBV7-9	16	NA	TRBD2	TGTGCCAGCAGCAAGAGCCTAGCGGGGACTCACAATGAGCAGTTCTTC	CASSKSLAGTHNEQFF
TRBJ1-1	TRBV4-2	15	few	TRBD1	TGTGCCAGCAGCCAAGAAGGACAGGCGGACACTGAAGCTTTCTTT	CASSQEGQADTEAFF
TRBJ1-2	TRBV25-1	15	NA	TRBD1	TGTGCCAGCAGTGAACCACGACAGGGCCTGGGTGGCTACACCTTC	CASSEPRQGLGGYTF
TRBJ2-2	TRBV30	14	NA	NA	TGTGCCTGGAGTGCGTGGGGGCGGTACGGGGAGCTGTTTTTT	CAWSAWGRYGELFF
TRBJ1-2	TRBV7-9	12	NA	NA	TGTGCCAGCAGCCGAACGGACAGCGGCTACACCTTC	CASSRTDSGYTF
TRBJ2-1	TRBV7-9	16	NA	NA	TGTGCCAGCGGGCTCCGGAGGCGGGACCCGGGCGATGAGCAGTTCTTC	CASGLRRRDPGDEQFF
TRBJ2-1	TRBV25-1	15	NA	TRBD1	TGTGCCAGCAGTGAAGGGACAGGGGAGTGGGGTGAGCAGTTCTTC	CASSEGTGEWGEQFF
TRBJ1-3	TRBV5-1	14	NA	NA	TGCGCCAGCCAACAGGTCGGCTCTGGAAACACCATATATTTT	CASQQVGSGNTIYF
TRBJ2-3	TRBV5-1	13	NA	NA	TGCGCCAGCAGCGGCGGGAACACAGATACGCAGTATTTT	CASSGGNTDTQYF
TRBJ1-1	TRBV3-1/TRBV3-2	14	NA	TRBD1	TGTGCCAGCAGCCAGTGGACAGGGGGATCTGAAGCTTTCTTT	CASSQWTGGSEAFF
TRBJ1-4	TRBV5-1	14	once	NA	TGCGCCAGCAGCTTGGGCCCAGGTAATGAAAAACTGTTTTTT	CASSLGPGNEKLFF
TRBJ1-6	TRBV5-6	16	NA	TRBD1	TGTGCCAGCAGCACACCCCGGACAGGGGGCCTTTCACCCCTCCACTTT	CASSTPRTGGLSPLHF
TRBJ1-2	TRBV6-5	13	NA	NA	TGTGCCAGCAGTTACCGGTCCGCCGGGGGCTACACCTTC	CASSYRSAGGYTF
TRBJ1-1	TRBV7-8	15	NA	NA	TGTGCCAGCAGCTCACTCGACAGGCTTTTTTATCCAGCTTTCTTT	CASSSLDRLFYPAFF
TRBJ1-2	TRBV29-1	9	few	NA	TGCAGCGTTGAGACCGGGACTCAATTC	CSVETGTQF
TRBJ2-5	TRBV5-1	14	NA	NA	TGCGCCAGCAGGTCGGAGGGCAGGCAAGAGACCCAGTACTTC	CASRSEGRQETQYF
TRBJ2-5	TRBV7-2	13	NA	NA	TGTGCCAGCAGCTCCTTGCCTAGGGAGACCCAGTACTTC	CASSSLPRETQYF
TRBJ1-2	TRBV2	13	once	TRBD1	TGTGCCAGCACTGGGACAGGGGTCTTGGGCTACACCTTC	CASTGTGVLGYTF
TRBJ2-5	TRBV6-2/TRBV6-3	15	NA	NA	TGTGCCAGCAGTTACTCGTTCACTAGCCTGGAGACCCAGTACTTC	CASSYSFTSLETQYF
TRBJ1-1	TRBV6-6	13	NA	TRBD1	TGTGCCAGCAGACAAGGACAGGGTGCTGAAGCTTTCTTT	CASRQGQGAEAFF
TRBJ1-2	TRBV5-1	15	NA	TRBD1	TGCGCCAGCAGCCGGGACAGTGCCTATAACTATGGCTACACCTTC	CASSRDSAYNYGYTF
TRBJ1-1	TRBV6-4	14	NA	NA	TGTGCCAGCAGTGACGGCCCTGCGGGCACTGAAGCTTTCTTT	CASSDGPAGTEAFF
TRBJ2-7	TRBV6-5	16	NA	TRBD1	TGTGCCAGCAGTTACTCGAGTGGGACAGGGATCAACGAGCAGTACTTC	CASSYSSGTGINEQYF
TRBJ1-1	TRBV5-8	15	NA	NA	TGTGCCAGCAGCTCGACAGCCTTCATGAACACTGAAGCTTTCTTT	CASSSTAFMNTEAFF
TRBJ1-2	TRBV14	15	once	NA	TGTGCCAGCAGCCGTCGTTCGACAGCTAACTATGGCTACACCTTC	CASSRRSTANYGYTF
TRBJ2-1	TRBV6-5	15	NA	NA	TGTGCCAGCATACTTAGCATCGGCACCTTCAATGAGCAGTTCTTC	CASILSIGTFNEQFF
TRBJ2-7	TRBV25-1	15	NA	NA	TGTGCCAGCAGTGAAACAAACCGCGGCTCCTACGAGCAGTACTTC	CASSETNRGSYEQYF
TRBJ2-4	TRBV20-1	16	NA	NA	TGCAGTGCTAGTAGGCCTAGTGAACGGCTCAGTAACATTCAGTACTTC	CSASRPSERLSNIQYF
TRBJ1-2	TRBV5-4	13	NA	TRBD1	TGTGCCAGCAGCCTGGACAGGGCCTATGGCTACACCTTC	CASSLDRAYGYTF
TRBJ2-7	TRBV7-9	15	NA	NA	TGTGCCAGCAGCTTAGACGGCCCGCCCGGGTACGAGCAGTACTTC	CASSLDGPPGYEQYF
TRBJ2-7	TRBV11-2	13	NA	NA	TGTGCCAGCAGCTTAGCACAGCCCTACGAGCAGTACTTC	CASSLAQPYEQYF